A selection of T cell receptor beta chains follows, all from one sample in a study of Tregs in tolerant kidney transplant recipients. Method: immunoSEQ multiplex PCR; TCRdb's copy keeps in-frame clones and lacks some. The data hold 95,000 or so clones, with more than 85% observed a single time. This specimen was CD4+ T cells from blood (PBMCs), taken 12 months after the transplant. The origin of the receptors is a human patient who received a combined kidney and bone marrow transplant. Some T cells may be the graft donor's. CDR3s include the opening cysteine and the closing phenylalanine or tryptophan. The order of the fields is V gene, CDR3 length, clone size, J gene, D gene, CDR3 protein, CDR3 DNA. The D gene is left open where the match is weak. Only some rows state a clone size, as once, few, many or a class for expanded clones.

V gene: TRBV7-6; CDR3 length: 13; clone size: .; J gene: TRBJ1-2; D gene: TRBD1; CDR3 protein: CASSLQGARGYTF; CDR3 DNA: TGTGCCAGCAGCTTACAGGGGGCGCGAGGCTACACCTTC
V gene: TRBV5-1; CDR3 length: 14; clone size: .; J gene: TRBJ1-1; D gene: .; CDR3 protein: CASSLGSMNTEAFF; CDR3 DNA: TGCGCCAGCAGCTTAGGTAGCATGAACACTGAAGCTTTCTTT
V gene: TRBV6-5; CDR3 length: 14; clone size: .; J gene: TRBJ2-7; D gene: TRBD1; CDR3 protein: CASSPRDRAYEQYF; CDR3 DNA: TGTGCCAGCAGTCCCCGGGACAGGGCCTACGAGCAGTACTTC
V gene: TRBV9; CDR3 length: 16; clone size: .; J gene: TRBJ2-1; D gene: .; CDR3 protein: CASSPRSGNYYNEQFF; CDR3 DNA: TGTGCCAGCAGCCCCAGGTCCGGGAACTACTACAATGAGCAGTTCTTC
V gene: TRBV9; CDR3 length: 17; clone size: once; J gene: TRBJ2-3; D gene: TRBD2; CDR3 protein: CASSVRGLAGVGDTQYF; CDR3 DNA: TGTGCCAGCAGCGTAAGGGGACTAGCGGGAGTGGGAGATACGCAGTATTTT
V gene: TRBV12-2; CDR3 length: 16; clone size: .; J gene: TRBJ1-4; D gene: .; CDR3 protein: CASRLGGGANVEKLFF; CDR3 DNA: TGTGCAAGTCGCTTAGGAGGGGGCGCGAATGTGGAAAAACTGTTTTTT
V gene: TRBV4-2; CDR3 length: 15; clone size: .; J gene: TRBJ2-3; D gene: TRBD1; CDR3 protein: CASSVQGAETDTQYF; CDR3 DNA: TGTGCCAGCAGTGTACAGGGGGCTGAAACAGATACGCAGTATTTT
V gene: TRBV10-3; CDR3 length: 13; clone size: .; J gene: TRBJ1-1; D gene: .; CDR3 protein: CAISVKGDTEAFF; CDR3 DNA: TGTGCCATCAGTGTAAAAGGGGACACTGAAGCTTTCTTT
V gene: TRBV5-6; CDR3 length: 15; clone size: .; J gene: TRBJ1-1; D gene: .; CDR3 protein: CASSPLPGVNTEAFF; CDR3 DNA: TGTGCCAGCAGCCCCCTACCGGGAGTGAACACTGAAGCTTTCTTT
V gene: TRBV18; CDR3 length: 14; clone size: .; J gene: TRBJ1-2; D gene: TRBD1; CDR3 protein: CASSPGQGNYGYTF; CDR3 DNA: TGTGCCAGCTCACCGGGACAGGGTAACTATGGCTACACCTTC
V gene: TRBV11-3; CDR3 length: 13; clone size: .; J gene: TRBJ1-5; D gene: .; CDR3 protein: CASSLAGDQPQHF; CDR3 DNA: TGTGCCAGCAGCTTAGCCGGAGATCAGCCCCAGCATTTT
V gene: TRBV15; CDR3 length: 15; clone size: .; J gene: TRBJ1-1; D gene: TRBD1; CDR3 protein: CATSRLDRVDTEAFF; CDR3 DNA: TGTGCCACCAGCAGACTCGACAGGGTGGACACTGAAGCTTTCTTT
V gene: TRBV2; CDR3 length: 15; clone size: few; J gene: TRBJ1-4; D gene: TRBD1; CDR3 protein: CASRVWGTGNEKLFF; CDR3 DNA: TGTGCCAGCCGAGTTTGGGGGACAGGGAATGAAAAACTGTTTTTT
V gene: TRBV28; CDR3 length: 14; clone size: .; J gene: TRBJ1-5; D gene: .; CDR3 protein: CASTIWGTSQPQHF; CDR3 DNA: TGTGCCAGCACCATTTGGGGGACATCTCAGCCCCAGCATTTT
V gene: TRBV11-3; CDR3 length: 15; clone size: .; J gene: TRBJ2-2; D gene: TRBD1; CDR3 protein: CASSSGQGVIGELFF; CDR3 DNA: TGTGCCAGCAGCTCCGGACAGGGGGTAATCGGGGAGCTGTTTTTT
V gene: TRBV21-1; CDR3 length: 16; clone size: .; J gene: TRBJ1-1; D gene: .; CDR3 protein: CASSKDILTDNTEAFF; CDR3 DNA: TGTGCCAGCAGCAAAGACATCCTAACAGATAACACTGAAGCTTTCTTT
V gene: TRBV28; CDR3 length: 15; clone size: few; J gene: TRBJ1-5; D gene: TRBD1; CDR3 protein: CASSGLGTGDRPQHF; CDR3 DNA: TGTGCCAGCAGCGGATTGGGGACAGGGGATCGGCCCCAGCATTTT
V gene: TRBV18; CDR3 length: 17; clone size: .; J gene: TRBJ2-6; D gene: TRBD1; CDR3 protein: CASSPTGGIGGANVLTF; CDR3 DNA: TGTGCCAGCTCACCGACAGGGGGCATTGGTGGGGCCAACGTCCTGACTTTC
V gene: TRBV7-9; CDR3 length: 15; clone size: once; J gene: TRBJ2-3; D gene: TRBD1; CDR3 protein: CASSLASPGGDTQYF; CDR3 DNA: TGTGCCAGCAGCTTAGCGAGTCCAGGGGGAGATACGCAGTATTTT
V gene: TRBV4-2; CDR3 length: 15; clone size: .; J gene: TRBJ2-3; D gene: .; CDR3 protein: CASSQGGPGTDTQYF; CDR3 DNA: TGTGCCAGCAGCCAAGGGGGGCCTGGCACAGATACGCAGTATTTT
V gene: TRBV5-1; CDR3 length: 15; clone size: .; J gene: TRBJ2-3; D gene: TRBD2; CDR3 protein: CASSLAGGGTDTQYF; CDR3 DNA: TGCGCCAGCAGCTTAGCGGGAGGGGGCACAGATACGCAGTATTTT
V gene: TRBV7-3; CDR3 length: 14; clone size: few; J gene: TRBJ1-4; D gene: TRBD1; CDR3 protein: CASSLTPGQGELFF; CDR3 DNA: TGTGCCAGCAGCTTAACCCCTGGACAGGGGGAACTGTTTTTT